Listed below are T cell receptor beta chains from one sample, sequenced in a study of tumor and adjacent non-tumor tissue in lung cancer. TCRdb reprocessed the multiplex PCR reads with MiXCR, giving one entry per CDR3 protein. Of 65,000 to 90,000 distinct CDR3 sequences detected, under 70% appear once; the ten largest clones hold around an eighth. Sequencing was done on a sample of lung tumor tissue. These receptors were collected from a woman in her sixties or seventies with non-small cell lung cancer. The CDR3 runs from the conserved cysteine through the conserved F or W. D genes are given only for firm matches. Clone size is not always given. Where it is, it says once, few, many or a class for expanded clones.

>15|once|TRBV29-1|.|TRBJ2-1
CSVRPLESSYNEKFF
TGCAGCGTTCGACCACTCGAAAGCTCCTACAATGAGAAGTTCTTC
>15|.|TRBV7-8|.|TRBJ2-1
CASSRRAPSYNEQFF
TGTGCCAGCAGCCGGAGAGCGCCCTCCTACAATGAGCAGTTCTTC
>15|few|TRBV6-5|.|TRBJ2-5
CASSAILGAGETQYF
TGTGCCAGCAGTGCCATACTGGGGGCAGGGGAGACCCAGTACTTC
>17|.|TRBV11-3|.|TRBJ2-2
CTSSPHQSTSNTGGLFF
TGTACCAGCAGCCCCCATCAATCGACATCGAACACTGGGGGACTGTTTTTT
>13|.|TRBV20-1|TRBD1|TRBJ2-7
CSAQDRATYGQYF
TGCAGTGCCCAGGACAGGGCCACCTACGGGCAGTACTTC
>16|.|TRBV24-1|TRBD2|TRBJ2-1
CATSDPYSGRGGEQFF
TGTGCCACCAGTGACCCTTATAGCGGGAGAGGCGGTGAGCAGTTCTTC
>16|.|TRBV6-6|TRBD1|TRBJ1-5
CASSTGTGGVLGPQHF
TGTGCCAGCAGTACCGGGACAGGGGGCGTCTTGGGGCCCCAGCATTTT
>14|few|TRBV2|.|TRBJ2-7
CASSPEGAAYEQYF
TGTGCCAGCAGCCCTGAAGGGGCAGCCTACGAGCAGTACTTC
>16|.|TRBV6-5|.|TRBJ2-5
CAGSYSLGEGEETKYF
TGTGCCGGTAGTTACTCGCTTGGGGAGGGGGAAGAGACTAAGTACTTC
>14|.|TRBV12-3/TRBV12-4|.|TRBJ2-3
CASFSGVVTDTQYF
TGTGCCAGCTTCTCGGGAGTGGTCACAGATACGCAGTATTTT
>14|.|TRBV28|.|TRBJ2-5
CVSRLSSDQETQYF
TGTGTCAGCAGACTAAGTAGCGACCAAGAGACCCAGTACTTC
>22|.|TRBV20-1|TRBD1|TRBJ1-1
CSARDTSSQTGDLFGINTEAFF
TGCAGTGCTAGAGACACCAGCTCCCAGACAGGGGACCTTTTCGGGATTAACACTGAAGCTTTCTTT
>16|many|TRBV30|TRBD2|TRBJ2-1
CAWAGVAGGLFDEQFF
TGTGCCTGGGCGGGGGTAGCGGGAGGGTTATTCGATGAGCAGTTCTTC
>16|.|TRBV12-3/TRBV12-4|.|TRBJ1-5
CASSLGAMGGDQHQHF
TGTGCCAGCAGTTTGGGGGCCATGGGGGGCGACCAGCACCAGCATTTT
>15|.|TRBV6-1|.|TRBJ2-2
CTSSDEVLSSGELFF
TGTACCAGCAGTGATGAGGTCTTATCTTCCGGGGAGCTGTTTTTT
>14|.|TRBV2|TRBD2|TRBJ2-5
CASNAGGLQETQYF
TGTGCCAGCAATGCGGGAGGGCTACAAGAGACCCAGTACTTC
>17|.|TRBV20-1|TRBD2|TRBJ2-3
CSARGGLAGDRTDTQYF
TGCAGTGCTAGGGGGGGACTAGCGGGAGATCGCACAGATACGCAGTATTTT
>13|once|TRBV30|.|TRBJ2-7
CAWSASHDSEQYF
TGTGCCTGGAGTGCCAGTCACGACAGCGAGCAGTACTTC
>16|.|TRBV20-1|.|TRBJ2-7
CSASGSVVGRPYEQYF
TGCAGTGCTAGCGGCTCGGTGGTGGGGAGGCCATACGAGCAGTACTTC
>15|.|TRBV7-9|.|TRBJ2-1
CVSSLQAGWGDEQFF
TGTGTCAGCAGCTTACAGGCAGGGTGGGGGGATGAGCAGTTCTTC
>17|many|TRBV6-6|TRBD1|TRBJ1-2
CASSPDGWGQTNYGYTF
TGTGCCAGCAGCCCAGATGGTTGGGGACAGACTAACTATGGCTACACCTTC
>16|.|TRBV6-2/TRBV6-3|TRBD2|TRBJ2-3
CASSSGLARDHDTQYF
TGTGCCAGCAGTTCGGGACTAGCGCGAGACCACGATACGCAGTATTTT
>14|many|TRBV5-1|TRBD1|TRBJ2-5
CASSGQGAQETQYF
TGCGCCAGCAGCGGACAGGGGGCTCAAGAGACCCAGTACTTC
>18|.|TRBV28|.|TRBJ2-4
CVSNFGRIPWLAKNIQYF
TGTGTCAGCAATTTCGGTAGAATCCCATGGTTAGCCAAAAACATTCAGTACTTC
>13|many|TRBV28|.|TRBJ1-3
CASRMAAGNTIYF
TGTGCCAGCAGGATGGCAGCAGGAAACACCATATATTTT
>19|.|TRBV7-3|TRBD2|TRBJ2-3
CASSQSGLAGVASTDTQYF
TGTGCCAGCAGCCAAAGCGGACTAGCGGGAGTTGCTAGCACAGATACGCAGTATTTT
>16|.|TRBV21-1|.|TRBJ2-3
CASSKRMGQDTDTQYF
TGTGCCAGCAGCAAACGGATGGGACAGGACACAGATACGCAGTATTTT
>11|.|TRBV29-1|.|TRBJ2-2
CSVEDTGTLFF
TGCAGCGTTGAGGACACCGGGACGCTATTTTTT
>15|.|TRBV4-2|TRBD2|TRBJ2-3
CASNQDGRAVDTHYF
TGTGCCAGCAACCAAGATGGGAGGGCGGTAGATACGCACTATTTT
>13|.|TRBV2|.|TRBJ1-5
CASNGGNNQPQHF
TGTGCCAGCAATGGCGGGAACAATCAGCCCCAGCATTTT
>13|once|TRBV6-1|.|TRBJ2-7
CASAPEQVYEQYF
TGCGCCAGCGCGCCGGAGCAGGTCTACGAGCAGTACTTC
>16|.|TRBV19|TRBD2|TRBJ2-1
CASSGWTSGRRNEKFF
TGTGCCAGTAGTGGATGGACTAGCGGGAGGAGAAATGAGAAGTTCTTC
>12|.|TRBV5-1|.|TRBJ1-4
CASSSGDEKLFF
TGCGCCAGCAGTTCCGGGGATGAAAAACTGTTTTTT
>11|.|TRBV20-1|.|TRBJ2-5
CSAEYQEIQYF
TGCAGTGCCGAGTACCAAGAGATCCAGTACTTC
>11|.|TRBV20-1|.|TRBJ2-3
CSARPEDTQYF
TGCAGTGCCCGCCCCGAAGATACGCAGTATTTT
>14|many|TRBV12-2|.|TRBJ2-7
CASRLAEGNHEQYF
TGTGCAAGTCGCTTAGCGGAAGGGAACCACGAGCAGTACTTC
>15|many|TRBV4-2|.|TRBJ2-7
CASSQDATGAYEQYF
TGTGCCAGCAGCCAAGATGCGACAGGAGCCTACGAGCAGTACTTC
>15|.|TRBV12-3/TRBV12-4|.|TRBJ2-1
CASSPQRLSYNEQFF
TGTGCCAGCAGTCCCCAGCGGCTCTCCTACAATGAGCAATTCTTC
>16|.|TRBV20-1|.|TRBJ1-5
CSARASIQGEGQPQHF
TGCAGTGCTAGAGCCTCAATTCAGGGAGAAGGTCAGCCCCAGCATTTT
>14|.|TRBV20-1|TRBD2|TRBJ2-1
CSVRAGGDWNEQFF
TGCAGTGTGAGAGCGGGAGGGGATTGGAATGAGCAGTTCTTC
>14|.|TRBV12-3/TRBV12-4|TRBD2|TRBJ2-7
CASTWTSLVDEQYF
TGTGCCAGCACTTGGACTAGCCTGGTGGACGAGCAGTATTTC
>15|few|TRBV28|.|TRBJ1-4
CASSPPGRRTEKLFF
TGTGCCAGCAGCCCCCCGGGACGAAGGACTGAAAAACTGTTTTTT
>13|.|TRBV30|.|TRBJ2-3
CAWTQGLTDTQYF
TGTGCCTGGACCCAGGGGTTGACAGATACGCAGTATTTT
>16|.|TRBV4-1|TRBD1|TRBJ1-2
CASSQEFGGTDYGYSF
TGCGCCAGTAGCCAAGAATTTGGGGGGACAGATTATGGCTACAGCTTC
>18|.|TRBV4-1|TRBD1|TRBJ1-1
CTSSQDSGQALLNTEAFF
TGCACCAGCAGCCAAGATTCCGGACAGGCACTATTGAATACTGAAGCTTTCTTT
>17|once|TRBV4-2|.|TRBJ1-4
CASSQEERVTTNEKLFF
TGTGCCAGCAGCCAAGAGGAAAGGGTGACAACTAATGAAAAACTGTTTTTT
>16|.|TRBV12-5|TRBD2|TRBJ2-1
CTSAPQPAGVGNEQLF
TGTACTAGTGCCCCGCAGCCCGCGGGAGTCGGCAATGAGCAGCTCTTC
>17|once|TRBV12-5|TRBD1|TRBJ2-1
CANGLGRTGGGHNEQFF
TGTGCTAATGGTTTGGGCCGAACAGGGGGCGGCCACAATGAGCAGTTCTTC
>18|many|TRBV10-3|TRBD2|TRBJ2-5
CAISEYGLVAGEAETQYF
TGTGCCATCAGTGAGTACGGTTTGGTAGCGGGAGAGGCAGAGACCCAGTACTTC
>14|few|TRBV5-1|.|TRBJ1-3
CASGTGGSGNTIYF
TGCGCCAGCGGCACAGGAGGCTCTGGAAACACCATATATTTT
>13|few|TRBV20-1|TRBD1|TRBJ1-2
CSARGTAIYGYTF
TGCAGTGCTAGGGGGACAGCAATCTATGGCTACACCTTC
>15|.|TRBV28|.|TRBJ1-5
CASFGALERIKPQQF
TGTGCCAGCTTCGGCGCCTTAGAACGAATCAAGCCCCAGCAATTT
>14|.|TRBV20-1|TRBD1|TRBJ1-2
CSVSQSTGNYGYTF
TGCAGTGTTAGCCAATCGACAGGGAACTATGGTTACACCTTC
>14|once|TRBV30|.|TRBJ2-7
CAWSVLKGSYEQYF
TGTGCCTGGAGTGTACTCAAGGGATCTTACGAGCAGTACTTC
>16|once|TRBV6-6|TRBD1|TRBJ1-5
CVSSPRHRGANQPQHF
TGTGTAAGCAGTCCCCGTCACAGGGGGGCCAATCAGCCCCAGCATTTT
>15|.|TRBV29-1|.|TRBJ1-5
CSVGRGGASSQLQHF
TGCAGCGTTGGGAGAGGGGGTGCTTCTTCCCAGCTCCAGCATTTT
>16|.|TRBV10-2|.|TRBJ1-1
CASSESPQVTNIEAFF
TGCGCCAGCAGTGAGTCACCACAAGTTACGAACATTGAAGCTTTCTTT
>13|.|TRBV12-3/TRBV12-4|.|TRBJ2-3
CASNASGIDTQYF
TGTGCCAGTAATGCCTCAGGGATAGATACGCAGTATTTT
>15|.|TRBV12-3/TRBV12-4|.|TRBJ2-2
CVSRFQGTNTGELFF
TGTGTCAGCAGATTCCAGGGGACGAACACCGGGGAGCTGTTTTTT
>15|.|TRBV10-3|.|TRBJ2-3
CAISESLTCTDTQYF
TGTGCCATCAGTGAGTCCCTGACTTGCACGGATACGCAGTATTTT